The clone carrying this T cell receptor (beta chain) was counted at least ten times. Individually, cDNA molecules had unique molecular identifiers attached to them. MiXCR was run by TCRdb on the 5' RACE reads, yielding one entry per CDR3 protein. The table lists about 70,000 distinct CDR3 sequences, 8% to 10% of them singletons. This sample is part of a study of early T cells in non-severe SARS-CoV-2 infection. The CDR3 loop spans 13 amino acids. Germline CDR1 reads DFQATT; CDR2 reads SNEGSKA (reference sequence). The V end lost 1 base, the J end lost 8 bases, and 12 bases lay between the germline ends.

The TCR comes from an adult who was a healthcare worker with PCR-confirmed SARS-CoV-2 infection or an uninfected control (not recorded which). The chain uses TRBV20-1 and TRBJ2-1; a weak D match, TRBD2 (5 bases). The sample was whole blood, taken at baseline. The CDR3, as DNA: TGCAGTGCTAGAGGGGTCGGGGTTGATGAGCAGTTCTTC. It specifies CSARGVGVDEQFF.